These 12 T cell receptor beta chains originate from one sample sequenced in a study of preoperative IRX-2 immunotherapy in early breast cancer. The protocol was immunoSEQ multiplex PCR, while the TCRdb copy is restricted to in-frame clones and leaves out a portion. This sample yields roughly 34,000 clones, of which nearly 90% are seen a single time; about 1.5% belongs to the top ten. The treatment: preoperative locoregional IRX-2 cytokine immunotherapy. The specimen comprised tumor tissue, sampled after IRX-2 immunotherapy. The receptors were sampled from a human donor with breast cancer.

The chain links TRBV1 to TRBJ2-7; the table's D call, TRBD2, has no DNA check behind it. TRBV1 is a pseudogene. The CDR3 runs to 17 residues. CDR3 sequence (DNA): TGCGCCAGCAGCCAAGATTCGCTACTAGCGAGCTCCTACGAGCAGTACTTC. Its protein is CASSQDSLLASSYEQYF.

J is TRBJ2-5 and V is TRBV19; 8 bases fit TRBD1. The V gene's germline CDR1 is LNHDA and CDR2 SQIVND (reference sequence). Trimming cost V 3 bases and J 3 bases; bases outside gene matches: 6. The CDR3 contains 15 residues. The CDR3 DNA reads TGTGCCAGTAGTATCCCCGGGACAGGAAAAGAGACCCAGTACTTC. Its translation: CASSIPGTGKETQYF. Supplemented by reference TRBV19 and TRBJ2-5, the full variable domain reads DGGITQSPKYLFRKEGQNVTLSCEQNLNHDAMYWYRQDPGQGLRLIYYSQIVNDFQKGDIAEGYSVSREKKESFPLTVTSAQKNPTAFYLCASSIPGTGKETQYFGPGTRLLVL.

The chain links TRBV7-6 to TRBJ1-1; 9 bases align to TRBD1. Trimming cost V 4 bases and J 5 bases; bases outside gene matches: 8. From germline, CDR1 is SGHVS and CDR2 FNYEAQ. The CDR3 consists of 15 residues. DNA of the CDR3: TGTGCCAGCAGCTCTCCCGGGACAGGGTTGACTGAAGCTTTCTTT. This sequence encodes CASSSPGTGLTEAFF. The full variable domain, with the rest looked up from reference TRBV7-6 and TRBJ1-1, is GAGVSQSPRYKVTKRGQDVALRCDPISGHVSLYWYRQALGQGPEFLTYFNYEAQQDKSGLPNDRFSAERPEGSISTLTIQRTEQRDSAMYRCASSSPGTGLTEAFFGQGTRLTVV.

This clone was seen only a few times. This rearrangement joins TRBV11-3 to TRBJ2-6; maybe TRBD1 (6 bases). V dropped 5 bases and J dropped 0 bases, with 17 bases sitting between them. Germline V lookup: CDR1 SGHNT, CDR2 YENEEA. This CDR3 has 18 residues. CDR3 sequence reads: CASSTTGLSVSGANVLTF. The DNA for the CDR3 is TGTGCCAGCAGCACAACAGGGCTTAGCGTCTCTGGGGCCAACGTCCTGACTTTC.

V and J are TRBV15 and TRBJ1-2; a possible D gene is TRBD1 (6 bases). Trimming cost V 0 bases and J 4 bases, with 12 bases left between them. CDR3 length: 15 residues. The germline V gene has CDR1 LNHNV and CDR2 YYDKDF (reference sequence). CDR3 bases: TGTGCCACCAGCAGAGATCAGGGGCGCAGCTATGGCTACACCTTC. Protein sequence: CATSRDQGRSYGYTF.

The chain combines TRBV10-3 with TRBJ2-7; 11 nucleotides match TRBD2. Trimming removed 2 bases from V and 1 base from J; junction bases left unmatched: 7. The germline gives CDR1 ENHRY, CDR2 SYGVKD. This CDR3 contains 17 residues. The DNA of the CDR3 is TGTGCCATCAGTGAGACTAGCGGGAGAGACGGATCCTACGAGCAGTACTTC. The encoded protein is CAISETSGRDGSYEQYF.

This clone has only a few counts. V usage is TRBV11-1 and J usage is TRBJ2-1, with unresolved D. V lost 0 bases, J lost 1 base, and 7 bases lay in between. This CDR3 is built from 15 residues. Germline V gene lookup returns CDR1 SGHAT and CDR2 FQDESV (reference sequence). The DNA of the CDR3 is TGTGCCAGCAGCTTAGCCTATCAGTCCTACAATGAGCAGTTCTTC. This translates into CASSLAYQSYNEQFF. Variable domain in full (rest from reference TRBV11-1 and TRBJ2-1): EAEVAQSPRYKITEKSQAVAFWCDPISGHATLYWYRQILGQGPELLVQFQDESVVDDSQLPKDRFSAERLKGVDSTLKIQPAELGDSAMYLCASSLAYQSYNEQFFGPGTRLTVL.

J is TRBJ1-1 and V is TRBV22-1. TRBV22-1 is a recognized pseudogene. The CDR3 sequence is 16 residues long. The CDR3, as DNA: TGTGCCAGCTCAAGGCGGGATCGGACGGGAAACACTGAAGCTTTCTTT. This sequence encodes CASSRRDRTGNTEAFF.

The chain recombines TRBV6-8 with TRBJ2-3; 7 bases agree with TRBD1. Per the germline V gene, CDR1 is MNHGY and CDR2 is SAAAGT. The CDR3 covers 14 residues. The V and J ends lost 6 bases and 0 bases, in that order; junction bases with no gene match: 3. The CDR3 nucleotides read TGTGCCAGCAGAGACAGGGATAGCACAGATACGCAGTATTTT. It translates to CASRDRDSTDTQYF.

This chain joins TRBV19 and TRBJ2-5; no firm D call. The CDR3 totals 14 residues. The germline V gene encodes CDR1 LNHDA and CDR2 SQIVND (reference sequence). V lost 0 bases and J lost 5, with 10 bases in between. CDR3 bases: TGTGCCAGTAGTATAGATCTTGGGTTGGAGACCCAGTACTTC. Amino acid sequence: CASSIDLGLETQYF.

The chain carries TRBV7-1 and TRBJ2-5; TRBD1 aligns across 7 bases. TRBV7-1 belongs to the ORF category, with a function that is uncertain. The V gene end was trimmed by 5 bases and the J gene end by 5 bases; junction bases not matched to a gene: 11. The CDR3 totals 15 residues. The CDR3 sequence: CASSVPRQGLETQYF. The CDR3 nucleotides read TGTGCCAGCAGCGTTCCCCGACAGGGCCTGGAGACCCAGTACTTC.

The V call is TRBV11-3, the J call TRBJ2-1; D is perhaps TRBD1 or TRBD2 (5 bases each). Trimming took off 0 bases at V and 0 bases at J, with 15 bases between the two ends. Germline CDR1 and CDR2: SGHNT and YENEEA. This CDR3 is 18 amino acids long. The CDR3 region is CASSLDNWDQSSYNEQFF. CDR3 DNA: TGTGCCAGCAGCTTAGACAACTGGGACCAGAGCTCCTACAATGAGCAGTTCTTC.